Sequencing of this TCR beta chain was carried out in a study of molecular identifiers for immune sequencing clone quantification. As for the study in general: The replicates split RNA from around 20,000 or 100,000 naive CD8 cells five ways and sequenced four.

The naive CD8 libraries originated from between roughly 18,000 and 1,100,000 sorted cells and drew on 10%, 30% or 50% RNA. A CD8+CD4-CCR7+CD45RA+ gate was used to sort naive CD8 T cells. Deletions cut 3 bases from V and 2 bases from J, with 11 bases between. CDR3 size: 14 residues. Germline V gene data show CDR1 as MDHEN and CDR2 as SYDVKM. This clonotype appeared many times. Its antigen remains unknown. Study findings and constraints: Jurkat TCR RNA spiked in from one cell could reportedly be detected among one million naive cells.

TCRdb independently ran MiXCR on the PCR reads; one entry per CDR3 protein. The sample records hundreds of thousands of distinct CDR3 sequences, roughly 24% being singletons. The sample comprised naive CD8+ T cells from blood, with Jurkat cell RNA spiked in. This sample's subset: FACS-sorted CD8+CD4-CCR7+CD45RA+ naive T cells. The receptor was derived from a human donor in good health. Some libraries in this study had Jurkat cell RNA spiked in. V and J are TRBV28 and TRBJ2-7, with D unresolved. CDR3 DNA: TGTGCCAGCAGTTTGGGCCCCCTAGCCTACGAGCAGTACTTC. Protein sequence: CASSLGPLAYEQYF.